Each of the 6 T cell receptor beta chains below was sequenced from the same sample in a study of human T cells and chemical hapten exposure. RNA extraction used unfractionated whole blood as the source of total RNA. TCRdb recomputed calls from the 5' RACE reads with MiXCR, one row per CDR3 protein. The sample lists 110,000 to 150,000 distinct CDR3 sequences; 4.1% were seen once. All receptors derive from a female donor in good health.

This clonotype was counted a few times. The chain recombines TRBV18 with TRBJ1-2, with D possibly TRBD1 on 5 matching bases. V was cut by 4 bases and J by 6 bases, with 18 bases left in between. The CDR3 extends over 15 amino acids. Germline V gene sequence: CDR1 KGHSH, CDR2 LQKENI. Written as DNA, the CDR3 is TGTGCCAGCTCACTCGAGGGGCAGCGAAGCGATGGCTACACCTTC. Its protein is CASSLEGQRSDGYTF.

Worth noting for this clonotype: Being one base from a much bigger clone, this may be a read error. The chain employs TRBV11-2 and TRBJ2-2; a possible D gene is TRBD2 (5 bases). Germline-derived CDR1 and CDR2 are SGHAT and FQNNGV. Trimming took off 5 bases at V and 4 bases at J, with 14 bases between the two ends. This CDR3 is 15 amino acids long. CDR3 DNA sequence: TGTGCCAGCAGCCCCCAACTAGGTGGCACCGGGGAGCTGTTTTTT. Amino acids: CASSPQLGGTGELFF.

This clonotype was recorded many times. This rearrangement joins TRBV20-1 to TRBJ1-5, with a possible D match to TRBD1 (6 bases). Germline CDR1 and CDR2: DFQATT and SNEGSKA (reference sequence). V lost 3 bases and J lost 5, with 17 bases in between. The CDR3 extends over 15 amino acids. This chain's CDR3 is CSASKRTGLDQPQHF. The CDR3 DNA reads as TGCAGTGCTAGTAAACGAACAGGGCTAGATCAGCCCCAGCATTTT.

Here the CDR3 reads CASSLLVQGEEQYF. The CDR3 region has the DNA TGCGCCAGCAGCTTGTTGGTACAGGGTGAGGAGCAGTACTTC. The chain uses TRBV5-1 and TRBJ2-7; D may be TRBD1 (6 bases). The CDR3 has 14 amino acids. Germline V gene data show CDR1 as SGHRS and CDR2 as YFSETQ. V shed 1 base and J shed 7 bases, with 15 bases lying between them.

This clonotype came up many times. This chain links TRBV5-5 with TRBJ2-7; 9 bases fit TRBD1. Trimming cost V 2 bases and J 3 bases; bases outside gene matches: 6. The CDR3 has 15 residues. CDR1 is SGHKS, CDR2 YYEKEE, per germline (reference sequence). CDR3: CASSFGQGRSYEQYF. In nucleotides, the CDR3 is TGTGCCAGCAGCTTCGGACAGGGGCGAAGCTACGAGCAGTACTTC.

This clonotype was counted ten times or more. V is TRBV14 and J is TRBJ2-1, with a possible D match to TRBD2 (7 bases). This CDR3 contains 18 residues. CDR1 is SGHDN and CDR2 is FVKESK in the germline V gene. Trimming cost V 1 base and J 4 bases, with 20 bases left between them. This CDR3 is CASSQVFVGGGAYNEQFF. CDR3 DNA sequence: TGTGCCAGCAGCCAAGTTTTTGTAGGAGGGGGGGCTTACAATGAGCAGTTCTTC.